The next 28 T cell receptor beta chains were all read from a single sample in a study of shared clonotypes between healthy human individuals (dated by TCRdb to the early 2020s). To prepare the library, the immunoSEQ multiplex PCR assay was applied. TCRdb re-hosts the immuneACCESS table, in-frame sequences only. Its copies lack some clones; in the studies checked, an unresolved V gene accounts for under half of them, and the cause for the rest is not known. The table for this sample lists roughly 1,500,000 clones; nearly 99% of them were counted only once. In total, the top ten clones hold around 0.45% of the sample. The specimen was naive CD4+ T cells sorted from blood. Explained via the paper, the cell subset or site label denotes: CD45RA+ positively selected. The receptor source for this set is a man in his thirties or forties in good health.

J is TRBJ1-5 and V is TRBV18; the D gene is possibly TRBD1 (5 bases). Germline CDR1 KGHSH, CDR2 LQKENI. The CDR3 consists of 13 residues. The ends were cut back, 4 bases at V and 5 bases at J, with 9 bases in the middle. CDR3 residues: CASSQGRDQPQHF. The CDR3 nucleotides read TGTGCCAGCTCACAGGGGCGAGATCAGCCCCAGCATTTT.

CDR3 nucleotides: TGTGCCAGCAGTTTACAGGGGGAAGAGACCCAGTACTTC. Amino acid sequence: CASSLQGEETQYF. This rearrangement joins TRBV7-2 to TRBJ2-5; 8 nucleotides match TRBD1. The CDR3 extends over 13 amino acids. Germline values: CDR1 SGHTA, CDR2 FQGNSA. Germline trimming cut 6 bases from V and 3 bases from J; bases unmatched to any gene: 3. The entire variable domain, with the rest obtained from reference TRBV7-2 and TRBJ2-5, is as follows: GAGVSQSPSNKVTEKGKDVELRCDPISGHTALYWYRQSLGQGLEFLIYFQGNSAPDKSGLPSDRFSAERTGGSVSTLTIQRTQQEDSAVYLCASSLQGEETQYFGPGTRLLVL.

The chain employs TRBV7-9 and TRBJ1-3; D ambiguous. Germline values: CDR1 SEHNR, CDR2 FQNEAQ (reference sequence). The germline V and J ends were trimmed by 3 bases and 1 base, with 7 bases remaining between them. The CDR3 length is 14 residues. The CDR3: CASSFDGSGNTIYF. CDR3 nucleotide sequence: TGTGCCAGCAGCTTTGACGGTTCTGGAAACACCATATATTTT. Variable domain in full (rest from reference TRBV7-9 and TRBJ1-3): DTGVSQNPRHKITKRGQNVTFRCDPISEHNRLYWYRQTLGQGPEFLTYFQNEAQLEKSRLLSDRFSAERPKGSFSTLEIQRTEQGDSAMYLCASSFDGSGNTIYFGEGSWLTVV.

The chain links TRBV6-1 to TRBJ2-5, with TRBD1 matching over 7 bases. Unmatched junction bases numbered 5, after V lost 6 bases and J lost 7 bases. Germline CDR1 MNHNS, CDR2 SASEGT. CDR3 size: 12 residues. Here the CDR3 reads CASRTGWGTQYF. The CDR3 DNA reads as TGTGCCAGCAGGACAGGGTGGGGGACCCAGTACTTC.

V usage is TRBV18 and J usage is TRBJ1-2, with 8 bases aligning to TRBD1. The CDR3 length is 16 residues. CDR1 KGHSH and CDR2 LQKENI come from the germline V gene. V was clipped by 3 bases and J by 3 bases; unmatched bases: 9. The CDR3 spells CASSPRTGRLDYGYTF. As DNA, the CDR3 is TGTGCCAGCTCACCTCGGACAGGGCGCCTAGACTATGGCTACACCTTC.

The V gene is TRBV7-3, the J gene TRBJ2-1, with D unresolved. This CDR3 is 13 amino acids long. Germline assignment: CDR1 SGHTA and CDR2 FQGTGA. Trimming stripped 2 bases from V and 7 bases from J, with 9 bases between. CDR3 residues: CASSLVVWNEQFF. The DNA for the CDR3 is TGTGCCAGCAGCTTAGTGGTCTGGAATGAGCAGTTCTTC.

The rearrangement links TRBV5-1 to TRBJ2-5; 9 positions match TRBD1. The CDR3 is made up of 16 amino acids. The germline CDR1 and CDR2 sequences are SGHRS and YFSETQ. The J segment lost 2 bases and the V segment lost 0 bases, leaving 5 bases of the junction unmatched. The CDR3 sequence: CASSLAGQGRQETQYF. The CDR3 DNA follows: TGCGCCAGCAGCTTGGCCGGACAGGGGAGGCAAGAGACCCAGTACTTC.

V gene TRBV19 combines with J gene TRBJ2-5, with D perhaps matching TRBD1 (5 bases). Per germline, CDR1 LNHDA and CDR2 SQIVND (reference sequence). This CDR3 has 16 amino acids. Trimming removed 5 bases at V and 5 bases at J, with 21 bases between. Here the CDR3 DNA reads TGTGCCAGTAGTTCTTCCCCCTCAGGGTTGGGTGAGACCCAGTACTTC. Protein: CASSSSPSGLGETQYF. Based on the CDR3 plus reference TRBV19 and TRBJ2-5, the full variable domain is DGGITQSPKYLFRKEGQNVTLSCEQNLNHDAMYWYRQDPGQGLRLIYYSQIVNDFQKGDIAEGYSVSREKKESFPLTVTSAQKNPTAFYLCASSSSPSGLGETQYFGPGTRLLVL.

V usage is TRBV6-4 and J usage is TRBJ2-2, with a weak D call TRBD2 (5 bases). Deletions cut 0 bases from V and 3 bases from J, with 11 bases between. From germline, CDR1 is MRHNA and CDR2 SNTAGT. This CDR3 has 16 residues. The DNA of the CDR3 is TGTGCCAGCAGTGACTCCCCCCGGGGATACACCGGGGAGCTGTTTTTT. It specifies CASSDSPRGYTGELFF.

The chain couples TRBV29-1 to TRBJ2-1; 7 bases map to TRBD1. The CDR3 runs 11 residues. CDR1 and CDR2 from the germline V gene are SQVTM and ANQGSEA. V lost 5 bases to trimming and J lost 9 bases; unmatched junction nucleotides: 4. CDR3 amino acids: CSVLQGIEQFF. CDR3 bases: TGCAGCGTTTTACAGGGGATTGAGCAGTTCTTC.

A word on this clone: Other nucleotide sequences from this sample produce the same CDR3. V and J are TRBV20-1 and TRBJ1-1, with D unresolved. Per the germline V gene, CDR1 is DFQATT and CDR2 is SNEGSKA (reference sequence). The CDR3 is made up of 11 amino acids. V was clipped by 4 bases and J by 0 bases, with 3 bases between them. DNA of the CDR3: TGCAGTGCTATCTTGAACACTGAAGCTTTCTTT. Its protein is CSAILNTEAFF.

The V gene is TRBV6-5, the J gene TRBJ2-1; D uncertain. The CDR3 extends over 13 amino acids. Germline V CDR1 and CDR2: MNHEY, SVGAGI. V gave up 6 bases and J gave up 4 bases, with 10 bases separating them. CDR3: CASSPPGYNEQFF. The DNA of the CDR3 is TGTGCCAGCAGCCCCCCCGGGTACAATGAGCAGTTCTTC.

The rearrangement links TRBV19 to TRBJ2-1, with 7 bases identical to TRBD2. Germline values: CDR1 LNHDA, CDR2 SQIVND (reference sequence). The J segment lost 9 bases and the V segment lost 1 base, leaving 0 bases of the junction unmatched. CDR3 length: 12 residues. This chain's CDR3 is CASSIAGGEQFF. CDR3 nucleotides: TGTGCCAGTAGTATAGCGGGGGGTGAGCAGTTCTTC.

The chain uses TRBV30 and TRBJ2-7; D is undetermined. The germline CDR1 and CDR2 sequences are GTSNPN and SVGIG (reference sequence). CDR3 size: 11 residues. V was trimmed by 8 bases and J by 2 bases, leaving 10 bases between them. The CDR3 nucleotides read TGTGCCGGAACAACAACCTACGAGCAGTACTTC. Translating it yields CAGTTTYEQYF.

The genes are TRBV4-3 and TRBJ1-2; TRBD1 might be the D (5 bases). CDR1 and CDR2 (germline): LGHNA, YSLEER. CDR3 size: 13 residues. With 0 bases removed from V and 4 bases from J, the gap between germline ends came to 6 bases. CDR3 sequence: CASSQDGTYGYTF. The DNA of the CDR3 is TGCGCCAGCAGCCAAGACGGGACCTATGGCTACACCTTC.

V gene TRBV19 combines with J gene TRBJ1-2; D may be TRBD1 (5 bases). V lost 0 bases and J lost 8, with 16 bases in between. The length of the CDR3 is 15 residues. Germline CDR1 reads LNHDA; CDR2 reads SQIVND (reference sequence). The CDR3 loop is CASSIDAREARGYTF. CDR3 sequence (DNA): TGTGCCAGTAGTATAGACGCCAGGGAGGCACGGGGCTACACCTTC.

This rearrangement joins TRBV9 to TRBJ2-7; possibly TRBD2 for D (6 bases). The germline V gene encodes CDR1 SGDLS and CDR2 YYNGEE. The CDR3 is 14 amino acids. The V end was cut by 4 bases, the J end by 2 bases, with 13 bases between. CDR3 in DNA: TGTGCCAGCAGCCCGACTAGTACTGCCTACGAGCAGTACTTC. This translates into CASSPTSTAYEQYF.

The chain recombines TRBV10-1 with TRBJ2-1, with TRBD2 identical over 9 bases. Germline V CDR1 and CDR2: WNHNN, SYGVQD (reference sequence). V lost 3 bases and J lost 9; bases outside the gene matches: 3. CDR3 length equals 13 residues. CDR3 DNA: TGCGCCAGCAGTGAACTACTAGCGGGTGAGCAGTTCTTC. It yields the protein CASSELLAGEQFF.

The chain uses TRBV5-6 and TRBJ2-1, with TRBD2 matching 11 bases. The CDR3 spans 16 residues. J was trimmed by 1 base and V by 4 bases; bases with no gene match: 4. Germline V gene sequence: CDR1 SGHDT, CDR2 YYEEEE. CDR3 bases: TGTGCCAGCAGCCCCGGGACTAGCGGATCCTACAATGAGCAGTTCTTC. Residues: CASSPGTSGSYNEQFF.

The chain couples TRBV27 to TRBJ2-1, with TRBD2 identical over 7 bases. V lost 5 bases to trimming and J lost 1 base; unmatched junction nucleotides: 5. Germline values: CDR1 MNHEY, CDR2 SMNVEV (reference sequence). The CDR3 runs 15 residues. In nucleotides, the CDR3 is TGTGCCAGCAGTCTGCGGGAGAAGTCCTACAATGAGCAGTTCTTC. As protein: CASSLREKSYNEQFF.

V and J are TRBV11-3 and TRBJ2-7; TRBD1 matches at 9 bases. This CDR3 has 16 residues. The germline CDR1 and CDR2 sequences are SGHNT and YENEEA. Trimming removed 4 bases from V and 4 bases from J; junction bases left unmatched: 11. CDR3: CASSSMRDRAFYEQYF. The DNA of the CDR3 is TGTGCCAGCAGCTCCATGCGGGACAGGGCCTTTTACGAGCAGTACTTC.

The V and J genes are TRBV5-6 and TRBJ2-1; D not certain. CDR3 size: 15 residues. The V end lost 0 bases, the J end lost 2 bases, and 9 bases lay between the germline ends. Germline CDR1 reads SGHDT; CDR2 reads YYEEEE. DNA of the CDR3: TGTGCCAGCAGCTTGGTAGAACCCACCTACAATGAGCAGTTCTTC. The encoded protein is CASSLVEPTYNEQFF.

CDR3 nucleotides: TGCAGCGCCATAGTCACAGATACGCAGTATTTT. Its translation is CSAIVTDTQYF. The V gene is TRBV29-1, the J gene TRBJ2-3; D remains unclear. Germline V gene sequence: CDR1 SQVTM, CDR2 ANQGSEA. The CDR3 runs to 11 residues. The V end was cut by 7 bases, the J end by 2 bases, with 7 bases between.

The chain couples TRBV7-2 to TRBJ2-7; D ambiguous. CDR3 size: 16 residues. Trimming removed 5 bases at V and 1 base at J, with 18 bases between. Germline loops: CDR1 SGHTA, CDR2 FQGNSA. In nucleotides, the CDR3 is TGTGCCAGCAGCCTTAGCCCGGCGTCTGTTTCCTACGAGCAGTACTTC. It encodes CASSLSPASVSYEQYF.

The chain employs TRBV7-8 and TRBJ2-7; 13 nucleotides line up with TRBD2. Germline V lookup: CDR1 SGHVS, CDR2 FQNEAQ. Trimming cost V 5 bases and J 7 bases; bases outside gene matches: 26. There are 21 residues in the CDR3. This chain's CDR3 is CASSPRMARTSGSGGLGEQYF. For the CDR3, the DNA is TGTGCCAGCAGCCCCCGGATGGCGAGGACTAGCGGGAGTGGTGGGTTAGGGGAGCAGTACTTC.

The chain has TRBV4-1 and TRBJ2-7; D unclear. The CDR3 has 11 amino acids. CDR1 is MGHRA, CDR2 YSYEKL, per germline. V was trimmed by 0 bases and J by 9 bases, leaving 6 bases between them. CDR3 nucleotides: TGCGCCAGCAGCCAAGAACGACTGCAGTACTTC. This sequence encodes CASSQERLQYF.

V is TRBV7-7 and J is TRBJ2-5; TRBD1 matches at 9 bases. The ends lost 5 bases at V and 5 bases at J; junction bases unmatched: 12. Germline-derived CDR1 and CDR2 are SSHAT and FNYEAQ (reference sequence). The CDR3 loop spans 16 amino acids. The CDR3: CASSPGQGRGWETQYF. CDR3 bases: TGTGCCAGCAGCCCGGGACAGGGCAGGGGCTGGGAGACCCAGTACTTC.

The chain combines TRBV20-1 with TRBJ2-5; D is undetermined. The length of the CDR3 is 11 residues. Germline V gene data show CDR1 as DFQATT and CDR2 as SNEGSKA (reference sequence). V dropped 3 bases and J dropped 5 bases, with 7 bases sitting between them. The CDR3 loop reads CSASTTETQYF. DNA for the CDR3: TGCAGTGCTAGCACAACTGAGACCCAGTACTTC.